Below, 19 T cell receptor beta chains from the same sample are listed, as sequenced in a study of T cells after posttransplantation cyclophosphamide. Assay: immunoSEQ multiplex PCR; the TCRdb copy retains only in-frame clones and omits some. The sample lists about 21,000 clones, 95% to 99% seen once, with roughly 0.12% in the top ten. Sequencing was performed on naive CD8+ T cells sorted from PBMCs. The receptors were sampled from a man in his forties or fifties in good health, CMV-negative, and a related stem cell transplant donor.

The rearrangement uses TRBV28 and TRBJ1-5; D is unresolved. The V gene lost 1 base and the J gene lost 4 bases, with 11 bases spanning the gap. Germline-derived CDR1 and CDR2 are MDHEN and SYDVKM. This CDR3 region has 15 residues. CDR3 sequence: CASSLSEGINQPQHF. CDR3 coding DNA: TGTGCCAGCAGTTTATCGGAGGGAATTAATCAGCCCCAGCATTTT. The full variable domain, completed using reference TRBV28 and TRBJ1-5, is DVKVTQSSRYLVKRTGEKVFLECVQDMDHENMFWYRQDPGLGLRLIYFSYDVKMKEKGDIPEGYSVSREKKERFSLILESASTNQTSMYLCASSLSEGINQPQHFGDGTRLSIL.

This rearrangement joins TRBV7-8 to TRBJ2-7; 8 bases map to TRBD2. The germline CDR1 and CDR2 sequences are SGHVS and FQNEAQ. The CDR3 spans 14 residues. The ends lost 7 bases at V and 2 bases at J; junction bases unmatched: 7. DNA for the CDR3: TGTGCCAGCAACCCTAGCGGGCCTGCCTACGAGCAGTACTTC. This translates into CASNPSGPAYEQYF.

The chain has TRBV28 and TRBJ2-7; 8 bases line up with TRBD1. The V gene's germline CDR1 is MDHEN and CDR2 SYDVKM. The CDR3 totals 16 residues. After removal of 3 bases from V and 0 bases from J, the junction contained 7 bases not matched to a gene. The CDR3 spells CASSLTGATSSYEQYF. CDR3 sequence (DNA): TGTGCCAGCAGTTTGACAGGGGCGACTAGCTCCTACGAGCAGTACTTC.

The chain has TRBV7-3 and TRBJ2-3, with D possibly matching TRBD2 (5 bases). Trimming left V 2 bases short and J 2 bases short, with 11 bases between. The CDR3 covers 15 residues. CDR1 SGHTA and CDR2 FQGTGA come from the germline V gene. The CDR3: CASSLSDYATDTQYF. CDR3 DNA sequence: TGTGCCAGCAGCTTATCTGACTACGCCACAGATACGCAGTATTTT.

This sequence joins TRBV4-2 and TRBJ2-7; maybe TRBD2 (5 bases). V was trimmed by 2 bases and J by 3 bases, leaving 8 bases between them. From germline, CDR1 is LGHNA and CDR2 YNFKEQ. The CDR3 loop spans 13 amino acids. For the CDR3, the DNA is TGTGCCAGCAGCCAAACTAGAGACTACGAGCAGTACTTC. Protein: CASSQTRDYEQYF.

The gene calls are TRBV9 and TRBJ2-7; the D gene is possibly TRBD1 (5 bases). The germline CDR1 and CDR2 sequences are SGDLS and YYNGEE. The CDR3 contains 14 residues. V was pared by 0 bases and J by 2 bases, with 9 bases between. The CDR3 bases are TGTGCCAGCAGCGTAGGGGGCGTTACCTACGAGCAGTACTTC. Its protein product is CASSVGGVTYEQYF. The entire variable domain, with the rest obtained from reference TRBV9 and TRBJ2-7, is as follows: DSGVTQTPKHLITATGQRVTLRCSPRSGDLSVYWYQQSLDQGLQFLIQYYNGEERAKGNILERFSAQQFPDLHSELNLSSLELGDSALYFCASSVGGVTYEQYFGPGTRLTVT.

The chain links TRBV27 to TRBJ1-1, with D unresolved. Trimming stripped 2 bases from V and 0 bases from J, with 7 bases between. CDR1 and CDR2 (germline): MNHEY, SMNVEV (reference sequence). The CDR3 is 14 amino acids. CDR3 loop: CASSLGSMNTEAFF. The CDR3 DNA reads as TGTGCCAGCAGTTTAGGTTCTATGAACACTGAAGCTTTCTTT.

V and J are TRBV6-1 and TRBJ2-3; D might be TRBD2 (6 bases). CDR3 length: 17 amino acids. Germline assignment: CDR1 MNHNS and CDR2 SASEGT. Trimming cost V 2 bases and J 8 bases, with 23 bases left between them. The CDR3 coding sequence is TGTGCCAGCAGTGAACAGGTAGCGCGGGCGGGGCGAGGTACGCAGTATTTT. The encoded protein is CASSEQVARAGRGTQYF.

The J gene is TRBJ1-2, the V gene TRBV30, with 8 bases lining up with TRBD1. V lost 1 base to trimming and J lost 4 bases; unmatched junction nucleotides: 14. CDR3 length: 17 residues. Germline V gene sequence: CDR1 GTSNPN, CDR2 SVGIG (reference sequence). The DNA for the CDR3 is TGTGCCTGGAGTGAAGGGGCAGGGGGCGCGATTGGCTATGGCTACACCTTC. This gives the protein CAWSEGAGGAIGYGYTF.

The gene calls are TRBV2 and TRBJ1-1; TRBD1 agrees at 7 bases. The germline CDR1 and CDR2 sequences are SNHLY and FYNNEI. Germline trimming cut 7 bases from V and 2 bases from J; bases unmatched to any gene: 7. The CDR3 length is 14 residues. The CDR3 protein is CASNGRGPNTEAFF. The CDR3 bases are TGTGCCAGCAACGGGAGGGGGCCTAACACTGAAGCTTTCTTT.

The CDR3 loop reads CASSYGQGSRQWEQFF. The CDR3 nucleotides read TGTGCCAGCAGTTACGGGCAGGGATCCCGCCAATGGGAGCAGTTCTTC. V gene TRBV6-5 combines with J gene TRBJ2-1; tentatively, D is TRBD1 (5 bases). CDR1 is MNHEY, CDR2 SVGAGI, per germline. V dropped 2 bases and J dropped 10 bases, with 21 bases sitting between them. The CDR3 is 16 residues long.

The J gene is TRBJ2-7, the V gene TRBV9, with D tentatively TRBD2 (5 bases). The ends were cut back, 3 bases at V and 0 bases at J, with 13 bases in the middle. Per the germline V gene, CDR1 is SGDLS and CDR2 is YYNGEE. This CDR3 contains 15 residues. The CDR3 sequence is CASSGEGAVSYEQYF. The CDR3 bases are TGTGCCAGCAGCGGCGAGGGCGCTGTCTCCTACGAGCAGTACTTC.

CDR3 loop: CASSMVQASTNEKLFF. The CDR3 coding sequence is TGTGCCAGTAGTATGGTGCAGGCTTCGACTAATGAAAAACTGTTTTTT. The chain employs TRBV19 and TRBJ1-4; D ambiguous. Trimming pared 3 bases from V and 2 bases from J, leaving 13 bases between. CDR1 LNHDA and CDR2 SQIVND come from the germline V gene (reference sequence). The length of the CDR3 is 16 residues.

The chain carries TRBV27 and TRBJ2-1; D gene uncertain. This CDR3 has 13 amino acids. Germline V gene lookup returns CDR1 MNHEY and CDR2 SMNVEV (reference sequence). V gave up 2 bases and J gave up 3 bases, with 5 bases separating them. The CDR3, as DNA: TGTGCCAGCAGTTTAGACTTCTACAATGAGCAGTTCTTC. It is translated as CASSLDFYNEQFF.

This clone was seen once. The CDR3 protein is CASSSWRESTGELFF. CDR3 sequence (DNA): TGTGCCAGCAGCTCCTGGCGGGAGAGCACCGGGGAGCTGTTTTTT. The V and J genes are TRBV7-9 and TRBJ2-2; 7 bases line up with TRBD2. The V segment lost 4 bases and the J segment 4 bases; nucleotides outside the gene matches: 6. This CDR3 is built from 15 residues. CDR1 is SEHNR, CDR2 FQNEAQ, per germline (reference sequence). Full variable domain (missing parts from reference TRBV7-9 and TRBJ2-2): DTGVSQNPRHKITKRGQNVTFRCDPISEHNRLYWYRQTLGQGPEFLTYFQNEAQLEKSRLLSDRFSAERPKGSFSTLEIQRTEQGDSAMYLCASSSWRESTGELFFGEGSRLTVL.

With respect to this clone: Germline is not matched at one junction end, which may reflect a read error. The chain joins TRBV7-7 to TRBJ2-7, with 9 bases lining up with TRBD2. CDR3 length: 14 residues. In germline, CDR1 is SSHAT, CDR2 FNYEAQ (reference sequence). This CDR3 is CASSAGGSVDEQYF. The CDR3, as DNA: TGTGCTAGCAGCGCGGGGGGGAGTGTCGACGAGCAGTACTTC.

V is TRBV27 and J is TRBJ2-1, with a possible D match to TRBD2 (5 bases). This CDR3 comprises 13 residues. In germline, CDR1 is MNHEY, CDR2 SMNVEV (reference sequence). V lost 6 bases and J lost 4, with 10 bases in between. CDR3 sequence reads: CASSHRGYNEQFF. In DNA, the CDR3 is TGTGCCAGCAGCCATCGGGGTTACAATGAGCAGTTCTTC.

J is TRBJ1-2 and V is TRBV27; 7 positions match TRBD1. The CDR3 loop spans 17 amino acids. Germline CDR1 and CDR2: MNHEY and SMNVEV (reference sequence). V shed 0 bases, J shed 3 bases, and the junction held 10 bases outside the gene matches. The CDR3 nucleotides are TGTGCCAGCAGTTTATCGGCTTATAGGGGGCGTCACTATGGCTACACCTTC. It specifies CASSLSAYRGRHYGYTF.

This clone showed up just once. The genes are TRBV11-2 and TRBJ2-7, with 10 bases matching TRBD2. Germline values: CDR1 SGHAT, CDR2 FQNNGV. With 6 bases clipped from V and 6 bases from J, the junction kept 11 bases outside the gene matches. The CDR3 contains 15 residues. CDR3 in DNA: TGTGCCAGCAGAGGAACCAGACTAGCGGGCCGCGAGCAGTACTTC. Translating gives CASRGTRLAGREQYF. Filled out from reference TRBV11-2 and TRBJ2-7, the complete variable domain reads EAGVAQSPRYKIIEKRQSVAFWCNPISGHATLYWYQQILGQGPKLLIQFQNNGVVDDSQLPKDRFSAERLKGVDSTLKIQPAKLEDSAVYLCASRGTRLAGREQYFGPGTRLTVT.